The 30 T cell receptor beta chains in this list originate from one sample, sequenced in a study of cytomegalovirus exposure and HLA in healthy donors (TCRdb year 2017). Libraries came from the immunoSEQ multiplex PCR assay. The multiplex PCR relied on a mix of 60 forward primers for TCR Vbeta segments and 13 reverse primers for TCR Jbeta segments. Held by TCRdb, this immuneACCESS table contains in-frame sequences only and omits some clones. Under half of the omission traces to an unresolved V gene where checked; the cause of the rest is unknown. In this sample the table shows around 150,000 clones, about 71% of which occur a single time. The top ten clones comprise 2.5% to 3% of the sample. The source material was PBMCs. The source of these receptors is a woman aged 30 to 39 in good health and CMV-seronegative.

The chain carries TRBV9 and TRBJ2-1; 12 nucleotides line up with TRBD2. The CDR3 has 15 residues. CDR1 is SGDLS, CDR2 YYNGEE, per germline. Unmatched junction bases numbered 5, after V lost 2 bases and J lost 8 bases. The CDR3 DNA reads TGTGCCAGCAGCGTGCTAGCGGGAGGGCCAGATGAGCAGTTCTTC. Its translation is CASSVLAGGPDEQFF.

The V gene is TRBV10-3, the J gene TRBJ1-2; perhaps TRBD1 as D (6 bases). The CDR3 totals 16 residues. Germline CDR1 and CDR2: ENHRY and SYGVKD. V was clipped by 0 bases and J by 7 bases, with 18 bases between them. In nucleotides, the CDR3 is TGTGCCATCAGTGAGTCTGATGGGGGCCCGACGTGTGGCTACACCTTC. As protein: CAISESDGGPTCGYTF.

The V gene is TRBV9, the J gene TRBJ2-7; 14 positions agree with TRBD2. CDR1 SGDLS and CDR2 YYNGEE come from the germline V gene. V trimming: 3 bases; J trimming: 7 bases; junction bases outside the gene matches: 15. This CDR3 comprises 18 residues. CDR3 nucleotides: TGTGCCAGCAGCGGGGACAGGGGGACTAGCGGGAGTCTGAGGGAGCAGTACTTC. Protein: CASSGDRGTSGSLREQYF.

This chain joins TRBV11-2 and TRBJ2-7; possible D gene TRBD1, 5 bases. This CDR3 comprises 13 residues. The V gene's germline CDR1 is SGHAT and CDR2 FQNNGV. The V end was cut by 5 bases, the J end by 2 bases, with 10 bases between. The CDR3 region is CASSQVRAYEQYF. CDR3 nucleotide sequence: TGTGCCAGCAGCCAAGTCAGGGCCTACGAGCAGTACTTC.

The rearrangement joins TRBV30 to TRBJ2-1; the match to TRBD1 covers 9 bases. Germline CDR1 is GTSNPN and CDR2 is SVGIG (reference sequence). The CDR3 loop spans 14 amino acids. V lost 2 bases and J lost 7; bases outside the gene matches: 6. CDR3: CAWSPQGALNEQFF. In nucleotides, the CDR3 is TGTGCCTGGAGTCCACAGGGGGCCCTAAATGAGCAGTTCTTC.

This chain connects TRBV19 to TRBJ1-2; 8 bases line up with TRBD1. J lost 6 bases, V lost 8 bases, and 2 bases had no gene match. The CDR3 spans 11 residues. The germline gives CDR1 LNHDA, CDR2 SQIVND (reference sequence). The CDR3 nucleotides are TGTGCCAGTCGACAGGGGCATGGCTACACCTTC. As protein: CASRQGHGYTF.

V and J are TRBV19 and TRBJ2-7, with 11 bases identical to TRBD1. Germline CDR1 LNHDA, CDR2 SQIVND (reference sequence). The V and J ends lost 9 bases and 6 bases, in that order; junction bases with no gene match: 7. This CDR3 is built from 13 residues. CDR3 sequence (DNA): TGTGCCAGCCTTCCCGGGACAGGGGGCGAGCAGTACTTC. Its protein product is CASLPGTGGEQYF. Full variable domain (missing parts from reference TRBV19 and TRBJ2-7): DGGITQSPKYLFRKEGQNVTLSCEQNLNHDAMYWYRQDPGQGLRLIYYSQIVNDFQKGDIAEGYSVSREKKESFPLTVTSAQKNPTAFYLCASLPGTGGEQYFGPGTRLTVT.

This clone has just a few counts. CDR3 region: CASSSLLGARTEAFF. The CDR3 DNA follows: TGTGCCAGCAGCTCCCTTTTGGGGGCGCGGACTGAAGCTTTCTTT. J is TRBJ1-1 and V is TRBV7-8; tentatively, D is TRBD1 (6 bases). The germline V gene encodes CDR1 SGHVS and CDR2 FQNEAQ. V was cut by 4 bases and J by 5 bases, with 17 bases left in between. The CDR3 has 15 residues.

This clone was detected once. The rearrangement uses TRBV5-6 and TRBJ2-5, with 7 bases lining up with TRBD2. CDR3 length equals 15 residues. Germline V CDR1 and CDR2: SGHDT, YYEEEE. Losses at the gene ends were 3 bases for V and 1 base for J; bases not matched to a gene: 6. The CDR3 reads CASSSLGGSQETQYF. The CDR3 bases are TGTGCCAGCAGCTCCCTCGGCGGGAGCCAAGAGACCCAGTACTTC.

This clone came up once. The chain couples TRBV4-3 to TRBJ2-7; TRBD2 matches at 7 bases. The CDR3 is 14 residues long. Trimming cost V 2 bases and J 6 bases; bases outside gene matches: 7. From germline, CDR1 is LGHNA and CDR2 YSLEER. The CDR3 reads CASSQTAGIGEQYF. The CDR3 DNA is TGCGCCAGCAGCCAAACAGCGGGAATCGGCGAGCAGTACTTC.

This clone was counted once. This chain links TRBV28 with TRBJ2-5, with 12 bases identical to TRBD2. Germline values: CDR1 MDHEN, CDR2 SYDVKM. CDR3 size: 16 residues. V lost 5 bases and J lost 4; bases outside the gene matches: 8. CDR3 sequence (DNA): TGTGCCAGCAGTCGTACTAGCGGGGGGTTATTAGAGACCCAGTACTTC. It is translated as CASSRTSGGLLETQYF.

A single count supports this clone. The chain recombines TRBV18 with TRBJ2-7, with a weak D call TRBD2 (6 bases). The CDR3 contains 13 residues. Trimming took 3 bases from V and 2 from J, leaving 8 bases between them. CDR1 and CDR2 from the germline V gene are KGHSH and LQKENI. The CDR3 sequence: CASSPGGTYEQYF. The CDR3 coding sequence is TGTGCCAGCTCACCGGGGGGTACCTACGAGCAGTACTTC.

As DNA, the CDR3 is TGCGCCAGCAGCCAAGAGTGGACACGTAATCAGCCCCAGCATTTT. This sequence encodes CASSQEWTRNQPQHF. This chain connects TRBV4-3 to TRBJ1-5; TRBD1 is a possible D gene (5 bases). The germline V gene has CDR1 LGHNA and CDR2 YSLEER. The CDR3 consists of 15 residues. Trimming cost V 0 bases and J 4 bases, with 10 bases left between them.

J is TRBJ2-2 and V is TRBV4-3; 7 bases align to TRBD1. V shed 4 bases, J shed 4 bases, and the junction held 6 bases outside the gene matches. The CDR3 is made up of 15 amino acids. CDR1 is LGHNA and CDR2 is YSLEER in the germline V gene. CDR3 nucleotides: TGCGCCAGCAGCCCAACGTACAGGGGCACCGGGGAGCTGTTTTTT. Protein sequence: CASSPTYRGTGELFF.

CDR3 sequence (DNA): TGTGCCAGCAGCTTGCAAACTGAAGCTTTCTTT. The encoded protein is CASSLQTEAFF. This chain connects TRBV5-6 to TRBJ1-1; D unclear. The CDR3 sequence is 11 residues long. V lost 1 base and J 5 bases, leaving 3 bases between the germline ends. CDR1 and CDR2 (germline): SGHDT, YYEEEE.

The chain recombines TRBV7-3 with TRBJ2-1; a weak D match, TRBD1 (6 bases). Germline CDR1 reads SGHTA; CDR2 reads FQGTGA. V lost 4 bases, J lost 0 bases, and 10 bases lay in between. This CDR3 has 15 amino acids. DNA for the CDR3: TGTGCCAGCAGCTCGGGACAAAGCTCCTACAATGAGCAGTTCTTC. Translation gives CASSSGQSSYNEQFF.

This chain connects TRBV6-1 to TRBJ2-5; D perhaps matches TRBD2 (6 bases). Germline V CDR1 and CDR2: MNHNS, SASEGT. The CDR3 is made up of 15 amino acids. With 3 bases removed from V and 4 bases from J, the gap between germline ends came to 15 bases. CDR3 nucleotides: TGTGCCAGCAGTGAGCTACTCCTGGGGGGAGAGACCCAGTACTTC. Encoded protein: CASSELLLGGETQYF.

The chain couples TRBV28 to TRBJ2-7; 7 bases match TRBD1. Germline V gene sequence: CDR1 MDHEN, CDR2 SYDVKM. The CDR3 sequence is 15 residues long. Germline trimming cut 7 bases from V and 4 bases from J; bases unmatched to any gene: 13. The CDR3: CASTPGPRDSYEQYF. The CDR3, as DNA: TGTGCCAGCACCCCTGGGCCTAGGGACAGTTACGAGCAGTACTTC.

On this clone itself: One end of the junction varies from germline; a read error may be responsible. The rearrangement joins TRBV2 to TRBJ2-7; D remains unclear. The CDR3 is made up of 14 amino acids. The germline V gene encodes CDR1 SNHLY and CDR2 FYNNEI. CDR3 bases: TGTGCCAGCAGCGAAGTCGACACCTCCTACGAGCAGTACTTC. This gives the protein CASSEVDTSYEQYF.

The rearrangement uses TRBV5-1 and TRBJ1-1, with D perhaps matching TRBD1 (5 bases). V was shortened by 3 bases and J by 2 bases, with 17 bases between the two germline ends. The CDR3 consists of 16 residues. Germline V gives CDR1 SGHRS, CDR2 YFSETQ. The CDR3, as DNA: TGCGCCAGCAGCTCGGCCCCTTGGCAGGGAAACACTGAAGCTTTCTTT. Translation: CASSSAPWQGNTEAFF.

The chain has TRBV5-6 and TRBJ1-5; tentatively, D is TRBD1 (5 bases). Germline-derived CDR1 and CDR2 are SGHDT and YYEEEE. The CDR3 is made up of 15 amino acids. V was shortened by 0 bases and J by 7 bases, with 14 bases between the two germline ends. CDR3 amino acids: CASSLGQGFRQPQHF. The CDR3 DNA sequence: TGTGCCAGCAGCTTGGGTCAGGGTTTTAGGCAGCCCCAGCATTTT.

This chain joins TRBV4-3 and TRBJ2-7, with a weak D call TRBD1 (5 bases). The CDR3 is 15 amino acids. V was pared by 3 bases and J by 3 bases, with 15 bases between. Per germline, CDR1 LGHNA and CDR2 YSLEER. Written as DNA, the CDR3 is TGCGCCAGCAGCCAGAGCGACAGTTCCGGCTACGAGCAGTACTTC. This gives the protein CASSQSDSSGYEQYF.

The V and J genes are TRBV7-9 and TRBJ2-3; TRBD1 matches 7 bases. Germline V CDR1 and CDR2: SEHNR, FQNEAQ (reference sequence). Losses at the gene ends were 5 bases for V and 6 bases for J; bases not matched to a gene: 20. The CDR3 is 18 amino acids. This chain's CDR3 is CASSRTTTGSKWADTQYF. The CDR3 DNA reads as TGTGCCAGCAGCCGAACAACGACAGGGAGTAAGTGGGCCGATACGCAGTATTTT.

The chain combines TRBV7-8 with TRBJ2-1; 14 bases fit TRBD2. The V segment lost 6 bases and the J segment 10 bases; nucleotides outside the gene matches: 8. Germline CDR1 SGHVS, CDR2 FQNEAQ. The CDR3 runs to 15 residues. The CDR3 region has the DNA TGTGCCAGCAGTTCCGAGGGACTAGCGGGAGAAGAGCAGTTCTTC. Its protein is CASSSEGLAGEEQFF.

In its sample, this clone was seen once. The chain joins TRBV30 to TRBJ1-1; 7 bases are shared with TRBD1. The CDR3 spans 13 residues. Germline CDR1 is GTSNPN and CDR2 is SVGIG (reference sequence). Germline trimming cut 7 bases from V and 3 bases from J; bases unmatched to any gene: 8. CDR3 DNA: TGTGCCTCCCGGGACAGTCAATACACTGAAGCTTTCTTT. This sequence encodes CASRDSQYTEAFF.

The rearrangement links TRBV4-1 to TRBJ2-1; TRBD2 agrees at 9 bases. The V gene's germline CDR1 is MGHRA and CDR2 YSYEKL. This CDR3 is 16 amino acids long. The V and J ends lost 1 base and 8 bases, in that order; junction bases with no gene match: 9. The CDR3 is CASSQGSIAGVHEQFF. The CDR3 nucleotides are TGCGCCAGCAGCCAAGGGTCTATAGCGGGAGTACATGAGCAGTTCTTC.

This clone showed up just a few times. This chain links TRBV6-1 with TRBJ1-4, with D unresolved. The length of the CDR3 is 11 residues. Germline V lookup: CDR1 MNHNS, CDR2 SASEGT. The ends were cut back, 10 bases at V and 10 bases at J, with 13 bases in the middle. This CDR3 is CATLGSPKLFF. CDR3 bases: TGTGCCACCCTTGGGAGCCCAAAACTGTTTTTT.

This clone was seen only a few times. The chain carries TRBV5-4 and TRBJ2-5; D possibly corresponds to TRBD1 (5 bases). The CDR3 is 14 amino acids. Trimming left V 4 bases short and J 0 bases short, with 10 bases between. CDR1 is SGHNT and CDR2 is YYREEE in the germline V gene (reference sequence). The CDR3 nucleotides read TGTGCCAGCAGCCTGCAGGGCAACCAAGAGACCCAGTACTTC. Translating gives CASSLQGNQETQYF.

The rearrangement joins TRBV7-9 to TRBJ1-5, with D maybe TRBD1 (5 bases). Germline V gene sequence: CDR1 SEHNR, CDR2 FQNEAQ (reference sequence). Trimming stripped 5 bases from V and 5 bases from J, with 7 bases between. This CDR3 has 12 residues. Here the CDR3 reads CASSKGDQPQHF. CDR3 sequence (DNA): TGTGCCAGCAGCAAAGGGGATCAGCCCCAGCATTTT. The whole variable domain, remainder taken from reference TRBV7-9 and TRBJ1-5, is DTGVSQNPRHKITKRGQNVTFRCDPISEHNRLYWYRQTLGQGPEFLTYFQNEAQLEKSRLLSDRFSAERPKGSFSTLEIQRTEQGDSAMYLCASSKGDQPQHFGDGTRLSIL.

This CDR3 reads CASSQRIRLAGETQYF. The CDR3 DNA follows: TGTGCCAGCAGCCAAAGGATTCGACTAGCGGGAGAGACGCAGTATTTT. The chain uses TRBV14 and TRBJ2-3; 12 nucleotides agree with TRBD2. The germline gives CDR1 SGHDN, CDR2 FVKESK. V dropped 2 bases and J dropped 9; count of bases not matched to a gene: 9. This CDR3 region has 16 residues.